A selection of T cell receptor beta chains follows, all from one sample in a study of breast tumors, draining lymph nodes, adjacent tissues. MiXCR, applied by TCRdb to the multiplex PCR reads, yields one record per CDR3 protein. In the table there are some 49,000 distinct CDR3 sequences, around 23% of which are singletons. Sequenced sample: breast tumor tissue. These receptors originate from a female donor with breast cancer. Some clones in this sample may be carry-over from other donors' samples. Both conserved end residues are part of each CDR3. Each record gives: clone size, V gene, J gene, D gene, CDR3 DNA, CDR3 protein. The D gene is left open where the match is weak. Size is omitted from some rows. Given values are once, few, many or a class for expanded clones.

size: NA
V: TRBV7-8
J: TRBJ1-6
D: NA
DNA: TGTGCCAGCAGCTTCTCGGGTTCACCCCTCCACTTT
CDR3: CASSFSGSPLHF

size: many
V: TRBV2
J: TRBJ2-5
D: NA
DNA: TGTGCCAGCAGGCCCCCAGGTCGGGAGACCCAGTACTTC
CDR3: CASRPPGRETQYF

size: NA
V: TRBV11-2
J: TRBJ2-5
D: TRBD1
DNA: TGTGCCAGCAGCTTAGTTTTAGGACAGGGCCAAGAGACCCAGTACTTC
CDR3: CASSLVLGQGQETQYF

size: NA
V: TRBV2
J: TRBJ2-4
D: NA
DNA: TGTGCCAGCCGGAGGGGGACAATTCAGTACTTC
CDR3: CASRRGTIQYF

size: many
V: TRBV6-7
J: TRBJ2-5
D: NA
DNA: TGTGCCAGCAGTTATGGACCGCCTCATCCGGGACCGGTGCAAGAGACCCAGTACTTC
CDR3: CASSYGPPHPGPVQETQYF

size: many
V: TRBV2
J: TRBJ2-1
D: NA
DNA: TGTGCCAGCAGTGTACAGGGATCCTACAATGAGCAGTTCTTC
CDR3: CASSVQGSYNEQFF

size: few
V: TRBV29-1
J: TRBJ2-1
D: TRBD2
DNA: TGCAGCAGCCGACTAGCGGGAGGCCGATCCTACAATGAGCAGTTCTTC
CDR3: CSSRLAGGRSYNEQFF

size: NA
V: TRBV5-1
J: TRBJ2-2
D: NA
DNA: TGCGCCAGCAGCCAGGGGGGGAACACCGGGGAGCTGTTTTTT
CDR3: CASSQGGNTGELFF

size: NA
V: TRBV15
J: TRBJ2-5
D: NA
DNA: TGTGCCGTAGGAACTGAGACCCAGTACTTC
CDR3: CAVGTETQYF

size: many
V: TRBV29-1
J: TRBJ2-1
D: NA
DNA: TGCAGCGTTGAAGGATTCCAGACAAATTACAATGAGCAGTTCTTC
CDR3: CSVEGFQTNYNEQFF

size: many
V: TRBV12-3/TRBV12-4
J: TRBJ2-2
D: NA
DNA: TGTGCCAGCAGAGACCCACTCAATGCGAACACCGGGGAGCTGTTTTTT
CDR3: CASRDPLNANTGELFF

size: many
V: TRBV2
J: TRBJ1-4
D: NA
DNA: TGTGCCAGCAGTGACAGGGTGGGGAATGAAAAACTGTTTTTT
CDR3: CASSDRVGNEKLFF

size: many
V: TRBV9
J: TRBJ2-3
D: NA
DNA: TGTGCCAGCAGCGTAGGAGGGTCGGATACGCAGTATTTT
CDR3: CASSVGGSDTQYF